The T cell receptor (beta chain) described here comes from a study of Ad26.COV2.S vaccination and SARS-CoV-2 variants. Background on the study: The Ad26.COV2.S arm of the COV1001 trial was where the donor was placed.

The assay was immunoSEQ multiplex PCR, and TCRdb's table has in-frame clones only and misses some. The repertoire holds 400,000 to 450,000 clones, with 92% as singletons. Germline CDR1 and CDR2: PRHDT and FYEKMQ (reference sequence). V dropped 5 bases and J dropped 6 bases, with 13 bases sitting between them. CDR3 size: 13 residues. Treatment: some 19 received Ad26.COV2.S at low or high dose, single or two shots; about five received placebo; per-sample allocation not given. Day 63 after the first vaccine or placebo injection was the time point for sampling. This Boston cohort included adults aged 18-55 years. Wuhan-strain SARS-CoV-2 spike was expressed by the Ad26 vector that made up the vaccine.

The rearrangement links TRBV13 to TRBJ1-2; D unresolved. The sequence derives from a person aged 18-60 years who received the Ad26.COV2.S COVID-19 vaccine or a placebo. The sequences come from peripheral blood, collected in a trial of Ad26.COV2.S vaccine versus placebo. CDR3: CASSPGRVDGYTF. The CDR3 region has the DNA TGTGCCAGCAGCCCCGGACGGGTGGATGGCTACACCTTC.